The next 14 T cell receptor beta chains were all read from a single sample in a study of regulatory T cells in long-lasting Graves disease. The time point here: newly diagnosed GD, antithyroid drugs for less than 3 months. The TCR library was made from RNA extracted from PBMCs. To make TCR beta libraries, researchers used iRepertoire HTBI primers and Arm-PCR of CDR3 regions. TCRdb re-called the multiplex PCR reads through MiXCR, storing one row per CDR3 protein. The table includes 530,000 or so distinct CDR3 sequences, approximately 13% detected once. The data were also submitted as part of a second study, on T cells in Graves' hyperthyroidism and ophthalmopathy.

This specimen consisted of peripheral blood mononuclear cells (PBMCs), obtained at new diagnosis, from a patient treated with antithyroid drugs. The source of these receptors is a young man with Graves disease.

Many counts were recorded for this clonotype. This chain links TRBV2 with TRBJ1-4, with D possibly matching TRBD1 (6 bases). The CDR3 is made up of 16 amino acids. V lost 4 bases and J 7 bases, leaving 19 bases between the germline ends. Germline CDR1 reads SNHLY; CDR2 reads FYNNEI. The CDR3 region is CASSGWSSGAGEKLFF. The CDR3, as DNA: TGTGCCAGCAGTGGTTGGAGTTCAGGGGCGGGTGAAAAACTGTTTTTT.

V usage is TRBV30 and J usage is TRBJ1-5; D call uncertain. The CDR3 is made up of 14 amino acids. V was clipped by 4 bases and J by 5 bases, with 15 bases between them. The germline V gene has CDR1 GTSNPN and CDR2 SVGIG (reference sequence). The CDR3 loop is CAWNPPGDYQPQHF. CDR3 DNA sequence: TGTGCCTGGAATCCCCCAGGCGATTATCAGCCCCAGCATTTT.

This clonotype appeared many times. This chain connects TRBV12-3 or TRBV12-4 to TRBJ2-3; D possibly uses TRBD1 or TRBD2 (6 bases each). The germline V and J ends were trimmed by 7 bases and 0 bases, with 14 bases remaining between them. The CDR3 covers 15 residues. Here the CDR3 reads CASNWWGASTDTQYF. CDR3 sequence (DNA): TGTGCCAGCAACTGGTGGGGGGCCAGCACAGATACGCAGTATTTT.

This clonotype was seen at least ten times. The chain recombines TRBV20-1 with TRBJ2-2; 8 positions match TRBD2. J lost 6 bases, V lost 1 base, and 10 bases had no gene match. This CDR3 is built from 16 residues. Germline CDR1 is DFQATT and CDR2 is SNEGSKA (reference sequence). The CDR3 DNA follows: TGCAGTGCTAGAGCCCCTGGCGGGGGGCTGGCCGGGGAGCTGTTTTTT. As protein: CSARAPGGGLAGELFF.

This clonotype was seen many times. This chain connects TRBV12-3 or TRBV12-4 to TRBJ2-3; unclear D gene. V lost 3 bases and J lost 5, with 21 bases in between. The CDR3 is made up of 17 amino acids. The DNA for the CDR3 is TGTGCCAGCAGTTTCATAAATCCAGAAGGGTTCAGAGATACGCAGTATTTT. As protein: CASSFINPEGFRDTQYF.

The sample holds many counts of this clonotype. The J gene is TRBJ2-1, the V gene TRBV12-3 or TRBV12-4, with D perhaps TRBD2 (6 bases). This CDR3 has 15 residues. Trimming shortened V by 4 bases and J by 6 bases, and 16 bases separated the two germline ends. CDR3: CASSSRLGGANEQFF. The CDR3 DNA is TGTGCCAGCAGTTCCCGACTGGGCGGGGCCAATGAGCAGTTCTTC.

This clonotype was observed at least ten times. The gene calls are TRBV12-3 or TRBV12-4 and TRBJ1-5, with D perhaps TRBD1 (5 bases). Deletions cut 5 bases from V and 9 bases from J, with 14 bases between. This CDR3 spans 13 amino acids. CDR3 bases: TGTGCCAGCAGTGGACACGCCGGAGGGCCCCAGCATTTT. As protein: CASSGHAGGPQHF.

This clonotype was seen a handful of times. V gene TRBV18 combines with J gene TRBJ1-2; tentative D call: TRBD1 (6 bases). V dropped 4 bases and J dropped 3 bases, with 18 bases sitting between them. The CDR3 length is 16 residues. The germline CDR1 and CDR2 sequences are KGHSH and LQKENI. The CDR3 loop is CASSLRPNRADYGYTF. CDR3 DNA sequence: TGTGCCAGCTCACTACGCCCAAACAGGGCGGACTATGGCTACACCTTC.

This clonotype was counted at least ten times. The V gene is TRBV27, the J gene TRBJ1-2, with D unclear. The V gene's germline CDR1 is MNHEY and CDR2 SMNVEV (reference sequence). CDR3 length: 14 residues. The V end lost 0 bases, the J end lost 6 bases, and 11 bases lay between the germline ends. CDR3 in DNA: TGTGCCAGCAGTTTATCGTCCCCCTCGGATGGCTACACCTTC. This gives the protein CASSLSSPSDGYTF.

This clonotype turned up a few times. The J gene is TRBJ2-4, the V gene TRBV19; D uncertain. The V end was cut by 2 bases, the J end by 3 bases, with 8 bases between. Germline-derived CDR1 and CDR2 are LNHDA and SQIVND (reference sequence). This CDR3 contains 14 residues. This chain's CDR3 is CASSIRLIKNIQYF. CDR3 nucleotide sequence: TGTGCCAGTAGTATAAGACTTATCAAAAACATTCAGTACTTC.

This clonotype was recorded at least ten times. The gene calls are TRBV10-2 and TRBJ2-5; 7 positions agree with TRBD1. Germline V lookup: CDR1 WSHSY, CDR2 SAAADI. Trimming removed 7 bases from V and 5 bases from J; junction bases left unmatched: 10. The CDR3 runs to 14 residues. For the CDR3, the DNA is TGCGCCAGCACCGGGACAGTATCTTCCGAGACCCAGTACTTC. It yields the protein CASTGTVSSETQYF.

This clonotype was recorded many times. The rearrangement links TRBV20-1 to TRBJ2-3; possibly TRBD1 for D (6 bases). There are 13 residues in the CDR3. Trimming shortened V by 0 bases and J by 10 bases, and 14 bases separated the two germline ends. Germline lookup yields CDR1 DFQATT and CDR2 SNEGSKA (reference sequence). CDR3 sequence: CSAREPRDKAQYF. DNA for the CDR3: TGCAGTGCTAGAGAGCCCCGGGACAAAGCGCAGTATTTT.

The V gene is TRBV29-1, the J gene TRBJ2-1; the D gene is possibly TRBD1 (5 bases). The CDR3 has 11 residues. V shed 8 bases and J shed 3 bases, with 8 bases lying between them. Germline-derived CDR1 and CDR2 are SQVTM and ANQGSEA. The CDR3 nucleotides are TGCAGCCCCAGGGTCTACAATGAGCAGTTCTTC. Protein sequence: CSPRVYNEQFF.

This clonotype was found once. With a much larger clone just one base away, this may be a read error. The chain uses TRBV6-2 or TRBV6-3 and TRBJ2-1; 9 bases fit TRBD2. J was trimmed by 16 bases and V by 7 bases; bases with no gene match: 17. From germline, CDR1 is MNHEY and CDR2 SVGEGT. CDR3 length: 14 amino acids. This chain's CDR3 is CASTPIAGATGHFF. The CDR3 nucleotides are TGTGCCAGCACACCGATAGCGGGAGCTACTGGGCATTTCTTC.